A selection of T cell receptor beta chains follows, all from one sample in a study of graft-versus-host responses after intestinal transplantation. TCRdb's copy holds only in-frame clones and misses some; the assay was immunoSEQ multiplex PCR. The repertoire consists of more than 85,000 clones, with approximately 94% occurring once and the leading ten covering 1.5% to 2%. Their target antigens are unknown. Sequenced material: unstimulated CD8+ T cells sorted from spleen or lymph node cells, taken before intestinal transplant. Receptors were obtained from a human donor who received an intestinal transplant. Each CDR3 is given with its conserved first and last residue. D genes are given only for firm matches. Not every row has a clone size; where given, it reads once, few, many or a size class.

abundance: .; j_gene: TRBJ2-3; v_gene: TRBV7-8; d_gene: TRBD1; CDR3nt: TGTGCCAGCAGCCCCAGGGGGCACACAGATACGCAGTATTTT; CDR3aa: CASSPRGHTDTQYF
abundance: once; j_gene: TRBJ1-1; v_gene: TRBV5-5; d_gene: .; CDR3nt: TGTGCCAGCTCCAAGAGGGAGGGAGGAAACACTGAAGCTTTCTTT; CDR3aa: CASSKREGGNTEAFF
abundance: .; j_gene: TRBJ1-2; v_gene: TRBV5-6; d_gene: TRBD1; CDR3nt: TGTGCCAGCAGCAACGGACAGGGTTTTGGTGGCTACACCTTC; CDR3aa: CASSNGQGFGGYTF
abundance: .; j_gene: TRBJ1-5; v_gene: TRBV11-2; d_gene: .; CDR3nt: TGTGCCAGCAGCGATCACCAGGGACAAAGCAATCAGCCCCAGCATTTT; CDR3aa: CASSDHQGQSNQPQHF
abundance: .; j_gene: TRBJ1-6; v_gene: TRBV6-5; d_gene: TRBD1; CDR3nt: TGTGCCAGCAGTTACTCAGGGGGCGGTGGGCCCCTCCACTTT; CDR3aa: CASSYSGGGGPLHF
abundance: .; j_gene: TRBJ2-7; v_gene: TRBV7-2; d_gene: .; CDR3nt: TGTGCCAGCAGCTTTGGCGGAACCTACGAGCAGTACTTC; CDR3aa: CASSFGGTYEQYF
abundance: .; j_gene: TRBJ1-1; v_gene: TRBV5-6; d_gene: .; CDR3nt: TGTGCCAGCAGTATCGGAGGCACTGAAGCTTTCTTT; CDR3aa: CASSIGGTEAFF
abundance: .; j_gene: TRBJ2-7; v_gene: TRBV11-2; d_gene: TRBD1; CDR3nt: TGTGCCAGCAGCTGGTGGGACAGGGCGGACGAGCAGTACTTC; CDR3aa: CASSWWDRADEQYF
abundance: .; j_gene: TRBJ2-3; v_gene: TRBV27; d_gene: TRBD2; CDR3nt: TGTGCCAGCAGTTTATTCATAGCGGGGGGTACAGATACGCAGTATTTT; CDR3aa: CASSLFIAGGTDTQYF
abundance: .; j_gene: TRBJ2-7; v_gene: TRBV19; d_gene: .; CDR3nt: TGTGCCAGTAGTATTTCTGACAGTGTTGGTGACGAGCAGTACTTC; CDR3aa: CASSISDSVGDEQYF
abundance: .; j_gene: TRBJ2-2; v_gene: TRBV7-6; d_gene: TRBD1; CDR3nt: TGTGCCAGCAACACGGGGAGACAGGGGGCGACCGGGGAGCTGTTTTTT; CDR3aa: CASNTGRQGATGELFF
abundance: .; j_gene: TRBJ1-1; v_gene: TRBV13; d_gene: .; CDR3nt: TGTGCCAGCAGCTTACGAGCGGGGGAGAGAGGGAACACTGAAGCTTTCTTT; CDR3aa: CASSLRAGERGNTEAFF
abundance: .; j_gene: TRBJ2-1; v_gene: TRBV7-9; d_gene: .; CDR3nt: TGTGCCAGCAGCTTAGAGGGGGGGCCCGTAAACAATGAGCAGTTCTTC; CDR3aa: CASSLEGGPVNNEQFF
abundance: .; j_gene: TRBJ2-7; v_gene: TRBV7-9; d_gene: .; CDR3nt: TGTGCCAGCAGCCCTGCCTACGAGCAGTACTTC; CDR3aa: CASSPAYEQYF
abundance: .; j_gene: TRBJ2-1; v_gene: TRBV9; d_gene: TRBD2; CDR3nt: TGTGCCAGCAGCCTTCGGAGCGGGGGGGCTGGTGATGAGCAGTTCTTC; CDR3aa: CASSLRSGGAGDEQFF
abundance: .; j_gene: TRBJ2-1; v_gene: TRBV4-3; d_gene: .; CDR3nt: TGCGCCAGCACTCTTAGTACAGATTACAATGAGCAGTTCTTC; CDR3aa: CASTLSTDYNEQFF
abundance: .; j_gene: TRBJ2-7; v_gene: TRBV13; d_gene: .; CDR3nt: TGTGCCAGCAGCTTAGGCAGGGTATCCTACGAGCAGTACTTC; CDR3aa: CASSLGRVSYEQYF
abundance: .; j_gene: TRBJ1-6; v_gene: TRBV7-2; d_gene: .; CDR3nt: TGTGCCAGCAGCTTAAACGTACACTATAATTCACCCCTCCACTTT; CDR3aa: CASSLNVHYNSPLHF
abundance: .; j_gene: TRBJ1-2; v_gene: TRBV4-3; d_gene: TRBD1; CDR3nt: TGCGCCAGCAGCCAAGACCTAACAGGGGGGCTGAACTATGGCTACACCTTC; CDR3aa: CASSQDLTGGLNYGYTF
abundance: .; j_gene: TRBJ2-7; v_gene: TRBV6-1; d_gene: .; CDR3nt: TGTGCCAGCAGTTCGCGACATGTAAGCTCCTACGAGCAGTACTTC; CDR3aa: CASSSRHVSSYEQYF
abundance: .; j_gene: TRBJ1-2; v_gene: TRBV25-1; d_gene: .; CDR3nt: TGTGCCAGCAGTGAGGGCGACTATGGCTACACCTTC; CDR3aa: CASSEGDYGYTF
abundance: .; j_gene: TRBJ1-1; v_gene: TRBV19; d_gene: TRBD1; CDR3nt: TGTGCCAGTAGTATGGCGCCACAGGGGGCAACTGAAGCTTTCTTT; CDR3aa: CASSMAPQGATEAFF
abundance: .; j_gene: TRBJ2-5; v_gene: TRBV29-1; d_gene: TRBD2; CDR3nt: TGCAGCGTTGAATCTCGGGGGGGCCGAGAGACCCAGTACTTC; CDR3aa: CSVESRGGRETQYF
abundance: .; j_gene: TRBJ2-7; v_gene: TRBV27; d_gene: TRBD2; CDR3nt: TGTGCCAGCAGTCTAACCTCCCGGACTAGCGTAAACGAGCAGTACTTC; CDR3aa: CASSLTSRTSVNEQYF
abundance: once; j_gene: TRBJ2-5; v_gene: TRBV30; d_gene: TRBD1; CDR3nt: TGTGCCTGGAGTACCGGGACAGGGGATAAGATGGCCCAGTACTTC; CDR3aa: CAWSTGTGDKMAQYF
abundance: .; j_gene: TRBJ2-1; v_gene: TRBV14; d_gene: .; CDR3nt: TGTGCCAGCAGCCAAGACAGGTACAATGAGCAGTTCTTC; CDR3aa: CASSQDRYNEQFF
abundance: .; j_gene: TRBJ1-1; v_gene: TRBV2; d_gene: .; CDR3nt: TGTGCTTCGCAAGGTTCGGAGGAAGCTTTCTTT; CDR3aa: CASQGSEEAFF
abundance: .; j_gene: TRBJ2-1; v_gene: TRBV11-2; d_gene: TRBD1; CDR3nt: TGTGCCAGCAGTTCCCCGGGACAGGGGGGGATTGAGCAGTTCTTC; CDR3aa: CASSSPGQGGIEQFF
abundance: .; j_gene: TRBJ2-3; v_gene: TRBV4-1; d_gene: TRBD2; CDR3nt: TGCGCCAGCAGCCAAGCGGGGGGGCCCAATTCAGATACGCAGTATTTT; CDR3aa: CASSQAGGPNSDTQYF
abundance: .; j_gene: TRBJ2-3; v_gene: TRBV2; d_gene: TRBD1; CDR3nt: TGTGCCAGCAGTGTGGGACAGGGGTTAAGCACAGATACGCAGTATTTT; CDR3aa: CASSVGQGLSTDTQYF
abundance: .; j_gene: TRBJ1-6; v_gene: TRBV4-1; d_gene: .; CDR3nt: TGCGCCAGCAGCCTAGTGACGACAGCTAATAATTCACCCCTCCACTTT; CDR3aa: CASSLVTTANNSPLHF
abundance: .; j_gene: TRBJ1-2; v_gene: TRBV5-3; d_gene: .; CDR3nt: TGTGCCAGAAGCCTTTCCGGCCGGGGCTATGGCTACACCTTC; CDR3aa: CARSLSGRGYGYTF
abundance: .; j_gene: TRBJ1-1; v_gene: TRBV7-2; d_gene: TRBD1; CDR3nt: TGTGCCAGCAGCTTGACAGGGGTGAACACTGAAGCTTTCTTT; CDR3aa: CASSLTGVNTEAFF
abundance: .; j_gene: TRBJ1-1; v_gene: TRBV27; d_gene: .; CDR3nt: TGTGCCAGCAGTCAGAATGCGAACACTGAAGCTTTCTTT; CDR3aa: CASSQNANTEAFF
abundance: .; j_gene: TRBJ2-2; v_gene: TRBV6-5; d_gene: TRBD1; CDR3nt: TGTGCCAGCGAAAACAGGGGCGGCACCGGGGAGCTGTTTTTT; CDR3aa: CASENRGGTGELFF
abundance: .; j_gene: TRBJ2-7; v_gene: TRBV7-2; d_gene: .; CDR3nt: TGTGCCAGCAGTAGAGGACTCCTCTACGAGCAGTACTTC; CDR3aa: CASSRGLLYEQYF
abundance: .; j_gene: TRBJ2-1; v_gene: TRBV18; d_gene: .; CDR3nt: TGTGCCAGCTCACCCTATCCATACAATGAGCAGTTCTTC; CDR3aa: CASSPYPYNEQFF
abundance: .; j_gene: TRBJ1-1; v_gene: TRBV6-5; d_gene: TRBD1; CDR3nt: TGTGCCAGCAGTGTCGACAGGGGGAACACTGAAGCTTTCTTT; CDR3aa: CASSVDRGNTEAFF
abundance: .; j_gene: TRBJ2-3; v_gene: TRBV5-1; d_gene: .; CDR3nt: TGCGCCAGCAGCGGTGAGGGGGGGTTCACAGATACGCAGTATTTT; CDR3aa: CASSGEGGFTDTQYF
abundance: .; j_gene: TRBJ1-2; v_gene: TRBV10-2; d_gene: .; CDR3nt: TGCGCCAGCAGTGAAGGGGGACACGGCTACACCTTC; CDR3aa: CASSEGGHGYTF
abundance: .; j_gene: TRBJ2-1; v_gene: TRBV5-1; d_gene: TRBD2; CDR3nt: TGCGCCAGCAGCTTGCGGGGGGGTTACAATGAGCAGTTCTTC; CDR3aa: CASSLRGGYNEQFF
abundance: .; j_gene: TRBJ2-6; v_gene: TRBV14; d_gene: .; CDR3nt: TGTGCCAGCAGCCAAACAGGGTGGGGCTCTGGGGCCAACGTCCTGACTTTC; CDR3aa: CASSQTGWGSGANVLTF
abundance: .; j_gene: TRBJ2-3; v_gene: TRBV5-6; d_gene: .; CDR3nt: TGTGCCAGCAGCTTGGCTAGCGAGGAGGCAGATACGCAGTATTTT; CDR3aa: CASSLASEEADTQYF
abundance: once; j_gene: TRBJ2-3; v_gene: TRBV4-3; d_gene: .; CDR3nt: TGCGCCAGCAGCCAAGAAGGTCTAGGAGATACGCAGTATTTT; CDR3aa: CASSQEGLGDTQYF
abundance: .; j_gene: TRBJ1-1; v_gene: TRBV9; d_gene: .; CDR3nt: TGTGCCAGCAGCGTAGCTGAGGGTTGGGCTGAAGCTTTCTTT; CDR3aa: CASSVAEGWAEAFF
abundance: .; j_gene: TRBJ2-7; v_gene: TRBV7-2; d_gene: TRBD1; CDR3nt: TGTGCCAGCAGAGACAGGGGGGTCTACGAGCAGTACTTC; CDR3aa: CASRDRGVYEQYF
abundance: .; j_gene: TRBJ2-7; v_gene: TRBV5-6; d_gene: .; CDR3nt: TGTGCCAGCAGCCCGCAGGTTCTCGGCGAGCAGTACTTC; CDR3aa: CASSPQVLGEQYF
abundance: .; j_gene: TRBJ1-1; v_gene: TRBV10-1; d_gene: .; CDR3nt: TGCGCCAGCAGTGAGTCGCAGGGGATGAACACTGAAGCTTTCTTT; CDR3aa: CASSESQGMNTEAFF
abundance: .; j_gene: TRBJ1-3; v_gene: TRBV7-9; d_gene: .; CDR3nt: TGTGCCAGCAGCCACGGTGGAGACACCATATATTTT; CDR3aa: CASSHGGDTIYF
abundance: .; j_gene: TRBJ2-3; v_gene: TRBV11-2; d_gene: .; CDR3nt: TGTGCCAGCAGCGACCCGGACAGCGTCGGCACAGATACGCAGTATTTT; CDR3aa: CASSDPDSVGTDTQYF
abundance: .; j_gene: TRBJ2-7; v_gene: TRBV30; d_gene: .; CDR3nt: TGTGCCTGGAGTGTACGTCCACAGGGAGTCTCCGAGCAGTACTTC; CDR3aa: CAWSVRPQGVSEQYF
abundance: few; j_gene: TRBJ2-3; v_gene: TRBV5-1; d_gene: TRBD2; CDR3nt: TGCGCCAGCAGCTTGGTTGGGCGGGGGGGCACAGATACGCAGTATTTT; CDR3aa: CASSLVGRGGTDTQYF
abundance: .; j_gene: TRBJ2-7; v_gene: TRBV7-2; d_gene: TRBD2; CDR3nt: TGTGCCAGCAGCCTAGTGGGAGGGACTAGGTTTTACGAGCAGTACTTC; CDR3aa: CASSLVGGTRFYEQYF
abundance: .; j_gene: TRBJ2-7; v_gene: TRBV27; d_gene: TRBD1; CDR3nt: TGTGCCAGTCAGAACAGGGGAACCTACGAGCAGTACTTC; CDR3aa: CASQNRGTYEQYF
abundance: .; j_gene: TRBJ1-5; v_gene: TRBV6-5; d_gene: .; CDR3nt: TGTGCCAGCAGTCAACTCGAACGAAATCAGCCCCAGCATTTT; CDR3aa: CASSQLERNQPQHF